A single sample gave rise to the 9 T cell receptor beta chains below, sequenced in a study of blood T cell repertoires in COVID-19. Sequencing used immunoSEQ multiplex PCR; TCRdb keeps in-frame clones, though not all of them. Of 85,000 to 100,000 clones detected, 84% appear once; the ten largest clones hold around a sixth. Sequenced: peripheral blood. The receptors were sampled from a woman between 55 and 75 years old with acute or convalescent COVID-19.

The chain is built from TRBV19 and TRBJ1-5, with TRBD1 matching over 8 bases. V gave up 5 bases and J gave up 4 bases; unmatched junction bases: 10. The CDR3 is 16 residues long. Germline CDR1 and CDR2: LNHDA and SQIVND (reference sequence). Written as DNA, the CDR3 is TGTGCCAGTAGTTCTGAAAGGACAGGGATTAATCAGCCCCAGCATTTT. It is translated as CASSSERTGINQPQHF.

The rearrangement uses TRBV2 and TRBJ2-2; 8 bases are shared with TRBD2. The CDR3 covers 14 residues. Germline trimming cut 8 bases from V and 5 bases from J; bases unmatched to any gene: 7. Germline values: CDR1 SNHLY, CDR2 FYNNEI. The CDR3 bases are TGTGCCAGCGCTGGGACTAGGCGTACCGGGGAGCTGTTTTTT. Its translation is CASAGTRRTGELFF.

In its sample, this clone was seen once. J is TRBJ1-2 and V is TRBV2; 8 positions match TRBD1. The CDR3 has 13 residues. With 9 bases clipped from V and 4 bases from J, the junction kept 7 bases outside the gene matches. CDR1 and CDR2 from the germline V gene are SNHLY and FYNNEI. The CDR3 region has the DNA TGTGCCAGTACAGGGGGGAAAGGCTATGGCTACACCTTC. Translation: CASTGGKGYGYTF.

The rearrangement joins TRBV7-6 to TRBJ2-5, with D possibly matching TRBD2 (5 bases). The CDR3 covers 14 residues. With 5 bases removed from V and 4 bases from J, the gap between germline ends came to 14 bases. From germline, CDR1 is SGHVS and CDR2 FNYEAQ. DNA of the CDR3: TGTGCCAGCAGCCCGACTACTCTAGGAGAGACCCAGTACTTC. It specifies CASSPTTLGETQYF.

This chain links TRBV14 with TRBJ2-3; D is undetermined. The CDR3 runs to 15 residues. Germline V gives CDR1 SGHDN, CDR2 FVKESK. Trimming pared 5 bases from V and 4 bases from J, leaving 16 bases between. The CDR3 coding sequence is TGTGCCAGCAGCGCCTCCCGGTCCGGTGCAGATACGCAGTATTTT. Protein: CASSASRSGADTQYF.

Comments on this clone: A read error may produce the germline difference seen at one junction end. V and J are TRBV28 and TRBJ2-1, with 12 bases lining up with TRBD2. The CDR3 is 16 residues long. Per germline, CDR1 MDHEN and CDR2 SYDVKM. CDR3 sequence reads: CASRLSSGGAYNEQFF. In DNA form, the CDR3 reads TGTGCCAGCAGGTTATCTAGCGGGGGGGCTTACAATGAGCAGTTCTTC.

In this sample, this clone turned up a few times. CDR3 in amino acids: CASSSGQVNSPLHF. The CDR3 DNA sequence: TGTGCCAGCAGTTCCGGACAGGTTAATTCACCCCTCCACTTT. The rearrangement uses TRBV6-5 and TRBJ1-6; TRBD1 aligns across 7 bases. CDR1 and CDR2 from the germline V gene are MNHEY and SVGAGI. CDR3 size: 14 residues. Trimming cost V 4 bases and J 6 bases; bases outside gene matches: 3.

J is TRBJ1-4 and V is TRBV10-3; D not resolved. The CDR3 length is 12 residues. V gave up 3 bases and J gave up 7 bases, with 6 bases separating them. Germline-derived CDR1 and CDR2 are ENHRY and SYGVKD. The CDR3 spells CAISDQAEKLFF. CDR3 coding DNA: TGTGCCATCAGTGACCAAGCTGAAAAACTGTTTTTT.

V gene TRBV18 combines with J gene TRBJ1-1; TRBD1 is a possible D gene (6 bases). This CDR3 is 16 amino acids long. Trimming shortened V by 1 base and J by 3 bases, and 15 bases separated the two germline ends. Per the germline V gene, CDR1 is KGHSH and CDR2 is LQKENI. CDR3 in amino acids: CASSPRTGRLYTEAFF. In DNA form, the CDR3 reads TGTGCCAGCTCACCACGAACAGGGAGATTATACACTGAAGCTTTCTTT. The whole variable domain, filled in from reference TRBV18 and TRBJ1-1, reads NAGVMQNPRHLVRRRGQEARLRCSPMKGHSHVYWYRQLPEEGLKFMVYLQKENIIDESGMPKERFSAEFPKEGPSILRIQQVVRGDSAAYFCASSPRTGRLYTEAFFGQGTRLTVV.